Listed here are 21 T cell receptor beta chains from one sample, sequenced in a study of immune characterization of retroperitoneal liposarcoma. TCRdb itself ran the PCR reads through MiXCR, one entry per CDR3 protein. Of around 11,000 distinct CDR3 sequences in the sample, about 46% were seen once. The sample taken for sequencing was tumor tissue. All receptors come from a female donor with retroperitoneal liposarcoma.

V usage is TRBV11-2 and J usage is TRBJ1-1, with D perhaps TRBD1 (6 bases). Germline CDR1 and CDR2: SGHAT and FQNNGV. This CDR3 comprises 13 residues. Trimming took off 4 bases at V and 1 base at J, with 7 bases between the two ends. The CDR3 here is CASSSQGNTEAFF. CDR3 nucleotides: TGTGCCAGCAGCTCACAGGGGAACACTGAAGCTTTCTTT. Based on the CDR3 plus reference TRBV11-2 and TRBJ1-1, the full variable domain is EAGVAQSPRYKIIEKRQSVAFWCNPISGHATLYWYQQILGQGPKLLIQFQNNGVVDDSQLPKDRFSAERLKGVDSTLKIQPAKLEDSAVYLCASSSQGNTEAFFGQGTRLTVV.

This clonotype was counted between two and nine times. The V gene is TRBV6-1, the J gene TRBJ2-4, with D tentatively TRBD1 or TRBD2 (5 bases each). The J call may be wrong; the DNA end is better matched by TRBJ2-7. Germline-derived CDR1 and CDR2 are MNHNS and SASEGT. The CDR3 is made up of 15 amino acids. DNA of the CDR3: TGTGCCAGCAGTCCTACCGGGACCGAATCCTACGAGCAGTACTTC. Translating it yields CASSPTGTESYEQYF.

The V gene is TRBV6-5, the J gene TRBJ1-1; the D is unclear. The V end lost 5 bases, the J end lost 7 bases, and 14 bases lay between the germline ends. Germline V gene sequence: CDR1 MNHEY, CDR2 SVGAGI. The CDR3 contains 13 residues. Here the CDR3 DNA reads TGTGCCAGCAGTGAAAAGATGGACTTTGAAGCTTTCTTT. Translated, it gives CASSEKMDFEAFF.

This clonotype was seen at least ten times. The gene calls are TRBV6-1 and TRBJ2-6; D unresolved. The CDR3 totals 15 residues. Looked up from germline, CDR1 is MNHNS and CDR2 is SASEGT. Trimming left V 1 base short and J 3 bases short, with 7 bases between. The CDR3 nucleotides are TGTGCCAGCAGTGAAGAAGGGTATGGGGCCAACGTCCTGACTTTC. Protein: CASSEEGYGANVLTF.

The V and J genes are TRBV7-2 and TRBJ1-5, with 7 positions matching TRBD1. With 5 bases clipped from V and 7 bases from J, the junction kept 5 bases outside the gene matches. The germline gives CDR1 SGHTA, CDR2 FQGNSA. The CDR3 loop spans 13 amino acids. This CDR3 reads CASSPDRVQPQHF. The CDR3 DNA follows: TGTGCCAGCAGCCCCGACAGGGTACAGCCCCAGCATTTT.

The chain combines TRBV6-5 with TRBJ2-1; D is perhaps TRBD1 or TRBD2 (5 bases each). The DNA end is more similar to TRBJ2-7, so the J call may be wrong. Germline CDR1 MNHEY, CDR2 SVGAGI. The CDR3 is made up of 14 amino acids. The CDR3 sequence: CASSSGPGRYEQYF. CDR3 DNA sequence: TGTGCCAGCAGTTCCGGACCGGGACGCTACGAGCAGTACTTC.

The rearrangement uses TRBV6-9 and TRBJ1-5, with a possible D match to TRBD1 (5 bases). CDR3 size: 14 residues. Germline V gene sequence: CDR1 MNHGY, CDR2 SVAAGI. Trimming left V 6 bases short and J 8 bases short, with 17 bases between. The chain's CDR3 is CASSLRDQVEPQHF. The CDR3 nucleotides read TGTGCCAGCAGCCTCAGGGATCAGGTAGAGCCCCAGCATTTT.

This clonotype was found a few times. The chain recombines TRBV6-1 with TRBJ2-5, with TRBD2 identical over 8 bases. The CDR3 is made up of 13 amino acids. Germline lookup yields CDR1 MNHNS and CDR2 SASEGT. The V segment lost 6 bases and the J segment 4 bases; nucleotides outside the gene matches: 4. CDR3 residues: CASSPSGRETQYF. CDR3 nucleotide sequence: TGTGCCAGCAGCCCCAGCGGGAGAGAGACCCAGTACTTC.

V gene TRBV6-6 combines with J gene TRBJ1-2, with 9 bases that match TRBD1. Germline lookup yields CDR1 MNHNY and CDR2 SVGAGI (reference sequence). CDR3 length equals 15 residues. V dropped 0 bases and J dropped 2; count of bases not matched to a gene: 1. The CDR3 DNA follows: TGTGCCAGCAGTTACTCCGGGACAGGGAACTATGGCTACACCTTC. Translation gives CASSYSGTGNYGYTF.

This clonotype qualifies as medium-sized. The chain links TRBV6-6 to TRBJ1-1; D is possibly TRBD1 (6 bases). The ends were cut back, 2 bases at V and 2 bases at J, with 9 bases in the middle. Looked up from germline, CDR1 is MNHNY and CDR2 is SVGAGI (reference sequence). CDR3 length: 14 residues. The DNA for the CDR3 is TGTGCCAGCAGTTACGGCAGGGGAAACACTGAAGCTTTCTTT. Translated: CASSYGRGNTEAFF.

J is TRBJ1-1 and V is TRBV27; D call uncertain. Trimming took off 6 bases at V and 4 bases at J, with 9 bases between the two ends. CDR1 is MNHEY, CDR2 SMNVEV, per germline (reference sequence). This CDR3 is 12 amino acids long. CDR3 amino acids: CASSRAPTEAFF. The CDR3 nucleotides read TGTGCCAGCAGCAGAGCCCCCACTGAAGCTTTCTTT.

This clonotype is deemed large. The V and J genes are TRBV7-2 and TRBJ2-1; D is ambiguous. The J call may be in error: the DNA end matches TRBJ2-7 better. This CDR3 has 14 residues. From germline, CDR1 is SGHTA and CDR2 FQGNSA. As DNA, the CDR3 is TGTGCCAGCAGCTTAGCGAGAGCGTCCTACGAGCAGTACTTC. Its protein is CASSLARASYEQYF.

This clonotype is medium-sized. This chain joins TRBV6-1 and TRBJ2-4; weak D call: TRBD2 (5 bases). The CDR3 spans 15 residues. V was clipped by 5 bases and J by 9 bases, with 20 bases between them. CDR1 is MNHNS, CDR2 SASEGT, per germline. CDR3 DNA: TGTGCCAGCAGTTCGGGGAACCAGGCTTTTAGCATTCAGTACTTC. Translating it yields CASSSGNQAFSIQYF.

A few counts support this clonotype. The chain carries TRBV6-5 and TRBJ2-1; TRBD2 matches 13 bases. Trimming took 6 bases from V and 8 from J; bases not matched to a gene: 19. Germline V gene lookup returns CDR1 MNHEY and CDR2 SVGAGI. CDR3 length equals 19 residues. In DNA, the CDR3 is TGTGCCAGCAGGCCGAGCGGACTAGCGGGAGTCCTTTCTAGGGATGAGCAGTTCTTC. It codes for CASRPSGLAGVLSRDEQFF.

The rearrangement uses TRBV6-1 and TRBJ2-5, with TRBD2 as a possible D gene (6 bases). The J call may be wrong; the DNA end is better matched by TRBJ2-7. Germline-derived CDR1 and CDR2 are MNHNS and SASEGT. The CDR3 is 13 residues long. The DNA of the CDR3 is TGTGCCAGCAGAATGACTAGAGCGGCCGAGCAGTACTTC. This codes for CASRMTRAAEQYF.

The table lists this clonotype with many counts. The chain uses TRBV6-6 and TRBJ2-3; 8 bases fit TRBD2. From germline, CDR1 is MNHNY and CDR2 SVGAGI (reference sequence). V was pared by 6 bases and J by 0 bases, with 11 bases of the junction left unmatched. The CDR3 consists of 17 residues. The CDR3, as DNA: TGTGCCAGCAGGCGATGGGCTAGCGGGTTTAGCACAGATACGCAGTATTTT. It is translated as CASRRWASGFSTDTQYF.

This chain connects TRBV12-3 or TRBV12-4 to TRBJ2-1; D is perhaps TRBD2 (6 bases). The end of the DNA aligns better with TRBJ2-5, so the J call may be wrong. The CDR3 sequence is 17 residues long. In nucleotides, the CDR3 is TGTGCCAGCAGCAAACTTTCCGGGACTGGGGGGCAAGAGACCCAGTACTTC. It encodes CASSKLSGTGGQETQYF.

As concerns this clonotype: Compared with germline, one end of the junction differs, possibly owing to a read error. The J gene is TRBJ2-5, the V gene TRBV6-6; D is unclear. TRBJ2-7 explains the end of the DNA better; the J call may be wrong. The germline CDR1 and CDR2 sequences are MNHNY and SVGAGI (reference sequence). The CDR3 spans 12 residues. The CDR3 DNA reads as TGTGCCAGCAATTACGCCGCCTACGAGCAGTACTTC. It specifies CASNYAAYEQYF.

V gene TRBV12-3 or TRBV12-4 combines with J gene TRBJ2-5; either TRBD1 or TRBD2 may fit D (5 bases each). This CDR3 is 14 amino acids long. V was cut by 6 bases and J by 4 bases, with 15 bases left in between. The CDR3 DNA reads as TGTGCCAGCAGGTACTCAGGGACGGGAGAGACCCAGTACTTC. Translation: CASRYSGTGETQYF.

Relative to its sample, this clonotype is medium-sized (0.01 to 0.1%). The J gene is TRBJ2-1, the V gene TRBV6-1; D may be TRBD2 (6 bases). The end of the DNA aligns better with TRBJ2-7, so the J call may be wrong. Germline V lookup: CDR1 MNHNS, CDR2 SASEGT. The CDR3 has 14 residues. CDR3 DNA: TGTGCCAGCATAATAGGGACTTCCTACAATGAGCAGTACTTC. It specifies CASIIGTSYNEQYF.

The J gene is TRBJ2-7, the V gene TRBV12-3 or TRBV12-4; perhaps TRBD2 as D (6 bases). This CDR3 region has 14 residues. Trimming cost V 5 bases and J 7 bases, with 18 bases left between them. The CDR3 DNA follows: TGTGCCAGCAGTCGGACAACGGGAGTTTATGAGCAGTACTTC. Protein product: CASSRTTGVYEQYF.